This T cell receptor beta chain was found in a study of cytomegalovirus exposure and HLA in healthy donors. Study results and limitations: Overall, some 160 TCR beta chains were annotated as cytomegalovirus-associated. Later, an analysis showed that TCR beta chains associated with HLA were more clonally expanded than others that were equally common.

The PCR was carried out with 60 Vbeta primers and 13 Jbeta primers. Assay used: immunoSEQ multiplex PCR; TCRdb lists only in-frame clones, some missing. The table includes 100,000 or so clones, about three quarters detected once. The CDR3 has 15 residues. The V gene lost 1 base and the J gene lost 7 bases, with 16 bases spanning the gap. In germline, CDR1 is MGHDK, CDR2 SYGVNS. This clone has a handful of counts. What it binds is unknown. The V and J genes are TRBV25-1 and TRBJ1-2, with a possible D match to TRBD1 (5 bases). The source material was PBMCs. The sequence was collected from a female donor in good health and CMV-seropositive. The CDR3 protein is CASSEFVGDYGGYTF. CDR3 coding DNA: TGTGCCAGCAGTGAATTTGTCGGGGACTATGGTGGCTACACCTTC.